This T cell receptor (beta chain) appears in the sequencing data of a study of shared clonotypes between healthy human individuals. Study context: Per donor, CD8 memory used one plate, CD8 naive used two, CD4 memory used three and CD4 naive used three. Study-level points and caveats: Roughly 5% of naive CD4 clonotypes were shared across a few donors.

Only in-frame clones appear in the TCRdb table, and some are missing; sequencing was by immunoSEQ multiplex PCR. The data contain 600,000 to 700,000 clones, 73% of them singletons. About this clone itself: The antigen remains undetermined.

V lost 4 bases to trimming and J lost 1 base; unmatched junction nucleotides: 5. The germline gives CDR1 SEHNR, CDR2 FQNEAQ (reference sequence). The CDR3 totals 16 residues. J is TRBJ2-1 and V is TRBV7-9; 9 bases align to TRBD2. This sequence was found in a woman aged 25-40 years in good health. The material sequenced was memory CD4+ T cells sorted from blood. Subset described: CD45RA-negative fraction. This chain's CDR3 is CASSSESGRSYNEQFF. The CDR3 nucleotides read TGTGCCAGCAGCTCCGAAAGCGGGAGGTCCTACAATGAGCAGTTCTTC. The full variable domain, rest sourced from reference TRBV7-9 and TRBJ2-1, is DTGVSQNPRHKITKRGQNVTFRCDPISEHNRLYWYRQTLGQGPEFLTYFQNEAQLEKSRLLSDRFSAERPKGSFSTLEIQRTEQGDSAMYLCASSSESGRSYNEQFFGPGTRLTVL.